This TCR beta chain stems from a study of blood T cell repertoires in COVID-19. Study-wide context: PBMCs, B-cell-depleted T cells, or T cells provided the cDNA or gDNA that made up the material.

CDR3 length: 17 residues. Between the trimmed V and J ends, which lost 0 bases and 2 bases, there was a span of 14 bases. Per the germline V gene, CDR1 is LGHDT and CDR2 is YNNKEL (reference sequence). The authors' processing: The assay estimated nucleated cells by amplifying reference gene primers. Clones were read by immunoSEQ multiplex PCR, and TCRdb kept only the in-frame ones, dropping some. The DNA was the basis for D and trimming; V, J and clone size are from that table. The table includes tens of thousands of clones, around 90% detected once. Sequencing was done on a sample of peripheral blood. This TCR was recovered from a human donor in a cohort sampled during active COVID-19. V is TRBV3-1 (or the pseudogene TRBV3-2) and J is TRBJ1-3; weak D call: TRBD1 (6 bases). The CDR3 nucleotides are TGTGCCAGCAGCCAAGAGGGTGTCACAGGGACTGGAAACACCATATATTTT. It is translated as CASSQEGVTGTGNTIYF.